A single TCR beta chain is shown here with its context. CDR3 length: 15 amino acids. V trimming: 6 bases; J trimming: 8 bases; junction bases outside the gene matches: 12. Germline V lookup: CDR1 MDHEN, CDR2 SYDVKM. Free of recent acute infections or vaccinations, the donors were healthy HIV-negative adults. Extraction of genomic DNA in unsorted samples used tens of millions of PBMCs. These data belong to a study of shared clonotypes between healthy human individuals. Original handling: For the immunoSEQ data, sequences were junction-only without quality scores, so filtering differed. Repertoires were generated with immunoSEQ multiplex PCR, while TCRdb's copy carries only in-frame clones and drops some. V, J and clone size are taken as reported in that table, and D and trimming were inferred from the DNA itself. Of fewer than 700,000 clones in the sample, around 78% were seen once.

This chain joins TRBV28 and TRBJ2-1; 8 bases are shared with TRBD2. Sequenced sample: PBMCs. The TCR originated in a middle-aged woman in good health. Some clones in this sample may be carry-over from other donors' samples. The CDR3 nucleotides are TGTGCCAGCAGCTTAACTGGGGGACTAGTGGATGAGCAGTTCTTC. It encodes CASSLTGGLVDEQFF.